This T cell receptor (beta chain) was observed in a study of blood T cell repertoires in COVID-19. Overall study context: Nucleic acid was either cDNA or gDNA, and it came from T cells, B-cell-depleted T cells, or PBMCs.

Germline-derived CDR1 and CDR2 are KGHDR and SFDVKD. This CDR3 is 13 amino acids long. Trimming took off 5 bases at V and 5 bases at J, with 8 bases between the two ends. Source study methods: Estimates of nucleated cell counts were drawn from the amplification of reference gene primers. TCRdb's table, derived via immunoSEQ multiplex PCR, lists solely in-frame clones and lacks some. V, J and clone size reflect that table, while D and trimming were determined from the DNA. The table has some 370,000 clones, around 90% seen once; the top ten hold 0.95% to 1.5%. V is TRBV24-1 and J is TRBJ1-4; D not certain. Sample: peripheral blood. This TCR came from a man aged 40-55 years with acute or convalescent COVID-19. The CDR3 region has the DNA TGTGCCACCAGTGCGCGGATGAATGAAAAACTGTTTTTT. Amino acids: CATSARMNEKLFF.